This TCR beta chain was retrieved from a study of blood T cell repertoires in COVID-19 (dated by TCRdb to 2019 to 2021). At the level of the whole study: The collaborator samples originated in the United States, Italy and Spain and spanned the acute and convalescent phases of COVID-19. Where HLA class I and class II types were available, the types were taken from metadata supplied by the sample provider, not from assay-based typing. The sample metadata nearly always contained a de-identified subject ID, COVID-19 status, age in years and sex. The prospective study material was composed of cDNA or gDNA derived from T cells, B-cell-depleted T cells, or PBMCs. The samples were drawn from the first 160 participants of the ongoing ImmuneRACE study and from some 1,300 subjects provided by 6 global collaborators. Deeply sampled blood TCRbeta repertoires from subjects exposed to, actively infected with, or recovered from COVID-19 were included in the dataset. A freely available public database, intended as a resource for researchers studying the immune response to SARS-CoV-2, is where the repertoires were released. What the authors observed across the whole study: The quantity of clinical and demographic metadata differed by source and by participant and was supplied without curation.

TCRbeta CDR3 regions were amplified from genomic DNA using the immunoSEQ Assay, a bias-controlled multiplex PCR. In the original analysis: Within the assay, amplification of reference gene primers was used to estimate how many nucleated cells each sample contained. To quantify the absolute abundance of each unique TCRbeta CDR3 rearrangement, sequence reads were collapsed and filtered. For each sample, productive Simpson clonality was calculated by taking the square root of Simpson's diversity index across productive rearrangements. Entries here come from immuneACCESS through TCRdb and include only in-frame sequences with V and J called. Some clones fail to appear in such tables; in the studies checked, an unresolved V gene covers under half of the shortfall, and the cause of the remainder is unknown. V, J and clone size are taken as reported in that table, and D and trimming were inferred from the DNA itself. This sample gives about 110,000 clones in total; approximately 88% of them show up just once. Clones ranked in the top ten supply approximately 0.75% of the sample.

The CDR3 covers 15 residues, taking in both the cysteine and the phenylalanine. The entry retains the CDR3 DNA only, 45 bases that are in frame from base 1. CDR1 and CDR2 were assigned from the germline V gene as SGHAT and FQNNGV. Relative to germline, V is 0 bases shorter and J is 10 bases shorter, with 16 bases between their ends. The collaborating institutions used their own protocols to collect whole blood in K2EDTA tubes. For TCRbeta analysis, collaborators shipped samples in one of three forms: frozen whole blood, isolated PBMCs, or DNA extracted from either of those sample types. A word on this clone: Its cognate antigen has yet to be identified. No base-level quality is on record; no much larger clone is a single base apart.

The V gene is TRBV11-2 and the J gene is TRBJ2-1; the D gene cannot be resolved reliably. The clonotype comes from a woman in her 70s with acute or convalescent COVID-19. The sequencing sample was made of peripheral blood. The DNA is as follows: TGTGCCAGCAGCTTAGATTTACCGGGTCAGAGGGAGCAGTTCTTC. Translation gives CASSLDLPGQREQFF.